This T cell receptor beta chain derives from a study of CD8+CD57+ T cells in acquired aplastic anemia. Previously, flow cytometry had revealed CD8+CD57+ cell expansion in the patients chosen for sequencing. General study findings and limits: There were some 30 CD8+ CDR3 sequences that occurred in both patients and controls.

Genomic DNA acted as the template from which TCR beta VDJ combination and CDR3 sequence profiling were carried out. TCRdb called the reads again in MiXCR, with one record for every CDR3 protein. Among just over 450,000 distinct CDR3 sequences listed, around 30% were seen once. The CDR3 has 16 residues. V lost 3 bases and J 0 bases, leaving 15 bases between the germline ends. The germline V gene encodes CDR1 LNHNV and CDR2 YYDKDF (reference sequence). This clonotype was counted only a few times. The antigen is undetermined. The rearrangement links TRBV15 to TRBJ2-7, with D possibly TRBD2 on 5 matching bases. This TCR derives from a human donor with aplastic anemia. Sequenced sample: sorted CD4+, CD8+, or CD8+CD57+ T cells (not recorded which) from PBMCs. The chain's CDR3 is CATSSGMAGNSYEQYF. DNA for the CDR3: TGTGCCACCAGCAGCGGGATGGCAGGCAACTCCTACGAGCAGTACTTC. The variable domain in full, completed from reference TRBV15 and TRBJ2-7, reads DAMVIQNPRYQVTQFGKPVTLSCSQTLNHNVMYWYQQKSSQAPKLLFHYYDKDFNNEADTPDNFQSRRPNTSFCFLDIRSPGLGDTAMYLCATSSGMAGNSYEQYFGPGTRLTVT.